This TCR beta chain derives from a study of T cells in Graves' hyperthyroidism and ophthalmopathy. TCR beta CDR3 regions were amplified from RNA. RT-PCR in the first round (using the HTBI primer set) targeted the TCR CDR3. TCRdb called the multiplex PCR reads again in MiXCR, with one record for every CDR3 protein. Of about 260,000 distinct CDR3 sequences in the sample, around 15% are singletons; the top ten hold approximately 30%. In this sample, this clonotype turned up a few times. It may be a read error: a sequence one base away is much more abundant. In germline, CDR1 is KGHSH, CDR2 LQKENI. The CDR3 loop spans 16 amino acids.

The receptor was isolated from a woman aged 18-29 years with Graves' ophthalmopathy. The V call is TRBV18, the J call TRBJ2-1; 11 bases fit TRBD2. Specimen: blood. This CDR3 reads CGSLRAELAGVGEQFF. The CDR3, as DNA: TGTGGCAGCTTACGGGCCGAACTAGCGGGAGTGGGGGAGCAGTTCTTC.